Presented here are 10 T cell receptor beta chains from one specimen sequenced in a study of T-cell memory formation after mild COVID-19 (dated by TCRdb to the early 2020s). Receptors were amplified or captured by 5' RACE. The instrument was an Illumina NovaSeq 6000. Using fastp trimming at Q25 and MiXCR clonotype assembly, TCRdb reanalyzed the public sequencing data and kept in-frame beta chains. Rows are unified per CDR3 protein, each entry keeping the most common DNA and genes. The sample table holds 350,000 to 450,000 distinct CDR3 sequences, of which around 28% were seen once. About 13% of the sample is taken by the ten largest. Source material: PBMCs or a T cell subset sorted from them (not recorded which). Receptors originate from an adult woman who had mild COVID-19 (a few samples of this study predate the infection). The sample titles of this study are shuffled in the database, so cell type and time point are left out; the donor was told from shared clones.

The genes are TRBV2 and TRBJ2-3; TRBD1 agrees at 12 bases. CDR3 size: 14 residues. Germline V CDR1 and CDR2: SNHLY, FYNNEI. With 4 bases clipped from V and 5 bases from J, the junction kept 1 base outside the gene matches. The CDR3, as DNA: TGTGCCAGCAGTGGGGACAGGGGGCGAGATACGCAGTATTTT. This translates into CASSGDRGRDTQYF.

The chain combines TRBV6-6 with TRBJ2-3; 10 positions match TRBD2. From germline, CDR1 is MNHNY and CDR2 SVGAGI (reference sequence). This CDR3 has 17 residues. V lost 6 bases, J lost 0 bases, and 9 bases stayed unmatched. In nucleotides, the CDR3 is TGTGCCAGCAGCCGAGATATAGCGGGAGGCAGCACAGATACGCAGTATTTT. As protein: CASSRDIAGGSTDTQYF.

This chain joins TRBV19 and TRBJ2-1; weak D call: TRBD1 (6 bases). V was trimmed by 8 bases and J by 0 bases, leaving 8 bases between them. Germline assignment: CDR1 LNHDA and CDR2 SQIVND (reference sequence). The CDR3 spans 13 residues. Here the CDR3 reads CASAGVSYNEQFF. The CDR3 DNA reads TGTGCCAGTGCAGGGGTCTCCTACAATGAGCAGTTCTTC.

The chain employs TRBV21-1 and TRBJ2-7; the table's D call TRBD1 went unverified against the DNA. TRBV21-1 is tagged as a pseudogene. There are 15 residues in the CDR3. CDR3 protein: CAGPPNGTGGYEQYF. The CDR3 DNA reads as TGTGCCGGTCCCCCTAACGGGACAGGGGGCTACGAGCAGTACTTC.

The chain joins TRBV12-3 or TRBV12-4 to TRBJ2-7; 12 nucleotides line up with TRBD2. V lost 1 base to trimming and J lost 0 bases; unmatched junction nucleotides: 4. This CDR3 spans 17 amino acids. The CDR3 DNA reads TGTGCCAGCAGTTTAGTCCGACTAGCGGGGGCCTCCTACGAGCAGTACTTC. It yields the protein CASSLVRLAGASYEQYF.

A few counts support this clonotype. V and J are TRBV5-1 and TRBJ1-1; 9 bases map to TRBD1. Trimming at V came to 6 bases and at J to 0 bases, leaving 9 bases not matched to a gene. Germline V gene lookup returns CDR1 SGHRS and CDR2 YFSETQ. This CDR3 has 16 residues. The DNA of the CDR3 is TGCGCCAGCACCTCGGGGACAGGGAAAATGAACACTGAAGCTTTCTTT. Protein sequence: CASTSGTGKMNTEAFF.

This clonotype was found a few times. The chain recombines TRBV24-1 with TRBJ2-3; 10 bases fit TRBD1. The V segment lost 0 bases and the J segment 3 bases; nucleotides outside the gene matches: 2. This CDR3 contains 16 residues. Germline assignment: CDR1 KGHDR and CDR2 SFDVKD. CDR3 sequence reads: CATSDLGTGETDTQYF. CDR3 coding DNA: TGTGCCACCAGTGATTTGGGGACAGGGGAGACAGATACGCAGTATTTT.

The V gene is TRBV6-2 or TRBV6-3, the J gene TRBJ2-7, with 9 bases identical to TRBD1. After removal of 9 bases from V and 7 bases from J, the junction contained 4 bases not matched to a gene. Germline values: CDR1 MNHEY, CDR2 SVGEGT. This CDR3 spans 11 amino acids. CDR3 coding DNA: TGTGCCAGTGGGACAGGGTTTGAGCAGTACTTC. This encodes CASGTGFEQYF.

This clonotype was seen a few times. The chain couples TRBV6-2 or TRBV6-3 to TRBJ2-3; 11 bases are shared with TRBD2. This CDR3 is 15 amino acids long. J lost 6 bases, V lost 8 bases, and 10 bases had no gene match. Looked up from germline, CDR1 is MNHEY and CDR2 is SVGEGT. The CDR3 nucleotides are TGTGCCAGCGGGATCCTAGCGGGAGGTTCGGATACGCAGTATTTT. Amino acid sequence: CASGILAGGSDTQYF.

This chain connects TRBV4-2 to TRBJ2-3; unclear D gene. Germline loops: CDR1 LGHNA, CDR2 YNFKEQ. V was cut by 4 bases and J by 1 base, with 6 bases left in between. The CDR3 has 13 residues. Here the CDR3 reads CASSPSRTDTQYF. CDR3 bases: TGTGCCAGCAGCCCGTCCCGCACAGATACGCAGTATTTT.